Below are 13 T cell receptor beta chains sequenced from a single sample in a study of patients and donors after allogeneic stem cell transplantation. TCRdb re-derived calls from the RT-PCR reads in MiXCR, one entry per CDR3 protein. The data contain approximately 200,000 distinct CDR3 sequences, 40% to 45% of them singletons. The specimen was blood, either unsorted or a sorted T cell fraction (not recorded which). These receptors were taken from a human donor who was either an allogeneic HSCT recipient or a stem cell or donor lymphocyte infusion donor (not recorded which). It is not recorded whose cells these are; they may come from a transplant donor.

This chain joins TRBV7-2 and TRBJ1-2, with unresolved D. V lost 5 bases and J 5 bases, leaving 9 bases between the germline ends. This CDR3 has 12 amino acids. Per the germline V gene, CDR1 is SGHTA and CDR2 is FQGNSA. CDR3 sequence reads: CASSPRLYGYTF. The CDR3 bases are TGTGCCAGCAGCCCCCGACTTTATGGCTACACCTTC.

The gene calls are TRBV6-5 and TRBJ2-1, with 7 nucleotides matching TRBD1. Germline-derived CDR1 and CDR2 are MNHEY and SVGAGI. The ends lost 10 bases at V and 12 bases at J; junction bases unmatched: 18. The CDR3 loop spans 14 amino acids. The CDR3 is CATRTRTGLWGQFF. For the CDR3, the DNA is TGTGCCACCCGAACCAGGACAGGCCTTTGGGGGCAGTTCTTC.

The chain carries TRBV12-3 or TRBV12-4 and TRBJ1-4; 7 bases line up with TRBD1. With 8 bases clipped from V and 5 bases from J, the junction kept 14 bases outside the gene matches. The CDR3 has 16 residues. CDR3 nucleotides: TGTGCCAGCTCCCAGGGGGGGGCGACAGAGAATGAAAAACTGTTTTTT. Protein product: CASSQGGATENEKLFF.

V gene TRBV28 combines with J gene TRBJ2-2; D remains unclear. V shed 2 bases and J shed 1 base, with 5 bases lying between them. The CDR3 consists of 14 residues. Germline-derived CDR1 and CDR2 are MDHEN and SYDVKM. CDR3 DNA sequence: TGTGCCAGCAGTTTAGATTTGAACACCGGGGAGCTGTTTTTT. This codes for CASSLDLNTGELFF.

This clonotype turned up a few times. The genes are TRBV29-1 and TRBJ2-2, with 7 bases aligning to TRBD2. Germline-derived CDR1 and CDR2 are SQVTM and ANQGSEA. The CDR3 is made up of 13 amino acids. The trim removed 4 bases at V and 6 bases at J, leaving 5 bases unmatched. The CDR3 nucleotides read TGCAGCGTTGGTGGGAGGGCCGCCGGGGAGCTGTTTTTT. It encodes CSVGGRAAGELFF.

There are a few counts of this clonotype. The chain combines TRBV10-3 with TRBJ2-1; 8 bases match TRBD2. The trim removed 6 bases at V and 3 bases at J, leaving 10 bases unmatched. Germline V gene data show CDR1 as ENHRY and CDR2 as SYGVKD. The CDR3 runs to 16 residues. In nucleotides, the CDR3 is TGTGCCATCAGAGTCTCGGAACTAGCGGACTACAATGAGCAGTTCTTC. This codes for CAIRVSELADYNEQFF.

V and J are TRBV10-2 and TRBJ1-1, with a weak D call TRBD1 (5 bases). Germline CDR1 WSHSY, CDR2 SAAADI. The length of the CDR3 is 21 residues. V gave up 6 bases and J gave up 8 bases, with 40 bases separating them. This chain's CDR3 is CASRGTFDDWKSAVHRSEAFF. The CDR3 DNA is TGCGCCAGCAGAGGGACCTTTGACGACTGGAAATCTGCTGTTCATCGCTCCGAAGCTTTCTTT.

The V gene is TRBV12-3 or TRBV12-4, the J gene TRBJ2-1; D gene unclear. This CDR3 comprises 16 residues. Trimming shortened V by 2 bases and J by 4 bases, and 15 bases separated the two germline ends. Here the CDR3 reads CASSLRITDLYNEQFF. The CDR3 coding sequence is TGTGCCAGCAGTTTAAGGATTACCGACTTGTACAATGAGCAGTTCTTC.

This clonotype was seen more than once but under ten times. The chain links TRBV5-1 to TRBJ2-2; no firm D call. The germline V and J ends were trimmed by 0 bases and 2 bases, with 14 bases remaining between them. The germline V gene encodes CDR1 SGHRS and CDR2 YFSETQ. CDR3 length: 17 amino acids. The CDR3 DNA reads as TGCGCCAGCAGCTTGGGAGGCGGCCTTGTTAACACCGGGGAGCTGTTTTTT. It specifies CASSLGGGLVNTGELFF.

The chain couples TRBV28 to TRBJ2-5, with D perhaps assigned TRBD1 or TRBD2 (5 bases each). V lost 5 bases and J 5 bases, leaving 18 bases between the germline ends. CDR1 is MDHEN and CDR2 is SYDVKM in the germline V gene. The CDR3 contains 15 residues. CDR3 coding DNA: TGTGCCAGCAGTCCCGGACAAGACGGGATCGAGACCCAGTACTTC. Its translation is CASSPGQDGIETQYF.

The chain couples TRBV5-6 to TRBJ1-1, with D tentatively TRBD1 (5 bases). V lost 0 bases to trimming and J lost 3 bases, with 9 bases between them. Germline V lookup: CDR1 SGHDT, CDR2 YYEEEE. The CDR3 totals 14 residues. CDR3 loop: CASSLEGPHTEAFF. In DNA, the CDR3 is TGTGCCAGCAGCTTGGAGGGACCCCACACTGAAGCTTTCTTT.

The chain employs TRBV7-2 and TRBJ1-3; no firm D call. The CDR3 consists of 15 residues. The V gene lost 5 bases and the J gene lost 0 bases, with 11 bases spanning the gap. Per the germline V gene, CDR1 is SGHTA and CDR2 is FQGNSA. This chain's CDR3 is CASSPYRGSGNTIYF. CDR3 DNA sequence: TGTGCCAGCAGCCCCTATCGGGGCTCTGGAAACACCATATATTTT.

V and J are TRBV29-1 and TRBJ1-1, with 7 bases matching TRBD1. In germline, CDR1 is SQVTM, CDR2 ANQGSEA. V shed 7 bases and J 0 bases; nucleotides not matched to a gene: 5. The CDR3 totals 13 residues. CDR3: CSARQGLNTEAFF. DNA of the CDR3: TGCAGCGCCCGACAGGGATTGAACACTGAAGCTTTCTTT.